The rows below give T cell receptor beta chains drawn from one sample of a study of T-cell reconstitution after alpha-beta-depleted transplantation in children. TCRdb recomputed calls from the PCR reads with MiXCR, one row per CDR3 protein. The sample holds just under 250,000 distinct CDR3 sequences; 25% are singletons and the top ten take about 2.8%. Sample: PBMCs, taken before TCRalphabeta/CD19-depleted stem cell transplant. These receptors originate from a girl aged 2 to 10 with Fanconi anemia, due to receive a stem cell transplant. Both conserved end residues are part of each CDR3. D genes are given only for firm matches. The size of a clone is reported for some rows only, either as once, few or many, or as a class for expanded clones.

j_call: TRBJ2-1
v_call: TRBV7-9
d_call: -
clone_size: -
cdr3_aa: CASSFTGSRYNEQFF
cdr3_nt: TGTGCCAGCAGCTTCACGGGCTCGCGATACAATGAGCAGTTCTTC

j_call: TRBJ2-5
v_call: TRBV29-1
d_call: TRBD1
clone_size: many
cdr3_aa: CSVGDRALETQYF
cdr3_nt: TGCAGCGTTGGAGACAGGGCACTGGAGACCCAGTACTTC

j_call: TRBJ2-3
v_call: TRBV28
d_call: -
clone_size: few
cdr3_aa: CASSLFPGQSTDTQYF
cdr3_nt: TGTGCCAGCAGTTTATTCCCTGGACAGTCCACAGATACGCAGTATTTT

j_call: TRBJ2-1
v_call: TRBV7-2
d_call: -
clone_size: -
cdr3_aa: CASSFGRGLTYNEQFF
cdr3_nt: TGTGCCAGCAGCTTTGGGCGGGGGCTAACCTACAATGAGCAGTTCTTC

j_call: TRBJ1-6
v_call: TRBV27
d_call: TRBD1
clone_size: many
cdr3_aa: CASSTSGGYNSPLHF
cdr3_nt: TGTGCCAGCAGTACATCAGGGGGATATAATTCACCCCTCCACTTT

j_call: TRBJ2-1
v_call: TRBV14
d_call: -
clone_size: few
cdr3_aa: CASSQVGRGFSYNEQFF
cdr3_nt: TGTGCCAGCAGCCAAGTAGGCCGGGGGTTCTCCTACAATGAGCAGTTCTTC

j_call: TRBJ2-3
v_call: TRBV24-1
d_call: TRBD1
clone_size: -
cdr3_aa: CATSRTGDEDTQYF
cdr3_nt: TGTGCCACCAGCAGGACAGGGGATGAAGATACGCAGTATTTT

j_call: TRBJ2-7
v_call: TRBV18
d_call: -
clone_size: many
cdr3_aa: CASSPTPGTNYEQYF
cdr3_nt: TGTGCCAGCTCACCAACCCCCGGGACAAACTACGAGCAGTACTTC

j_call: TRBJ2-7
v_call: TRBV29-1
d_call: TRBD2
clone_size: few
cdr3_aa: CSVGGTADLAGIDEQYF
cdr3_nt: TGCAGCGTCGGGGGGACGGCCGACTTAGCGGGGATCGACGAGCAGTACTTC

j_call: TRBJ2-7
v_call: TRBV28
d_call: -
clone_size: -
cdr3_aa: CARGLDGPYHEQYF
cdr3_nt: TGTGCCAGGGGCCTGGATGGGCCCTACCACGAGCAGTACTTC

j_call: TRBJ1-3
v_call: TRBV7-9
d_call: -
clone_size: many
cdr3_aa: CASSFGQGNTIYF
cdr3_nt: TGTGCCAGCAGCTTTGGACAGGGAAACACCATATATTTT

j_call: TRBJ2-7
v_call: TRBV4-2
d_call: -
clone_size: few
cdr3_aa: CASSQDGGDAYEQYF
cdr3_nt: TGTGCCAGCAGCCAAGACGGCGGGGATGCCTACGAGCAGTACTTC

j_call: TRBJ2-3
v_call: TRBV28
d_call: -
clone_size: many
cdr3_aa: CASSSVRVVDNRRRDTQYF
cdr3_nt: TGTGCCAGCAGTTCAGTGAGGGTTGTCGATAATCGGCGAAGGGATACGCAGTATTTT

j_call: TRBJ2-3
v_call: TRBV20-1
d_call: TRBD2
clone_size: many
cdr3_aa: CSARDRLAGGGTDTQYF
cdr3_nt: TGCAGTGCTAGAGATCGACTAGCGGGAGGCGGGACAGATACGCAGTATTTT

j_call: TRBJ2-7
v_call: TRBV5-6
d_call: -
clone_size: -
cdr3_aa: CASSHGTVDFEQYF
cdr3_nt: TGTGCCAGCAGCCACGGGACTGTAGACTTCGAGCAGTACTTC

j_call: TRBJ2-7
v_call: TRBV5-1
d_call: -
clone_size: many
cdr3_aa: CASSLEPIAYEQYF
cdr3_nt: TGCGCCAGCAGCTTGGAGCCTATCGCCTACGAGCAGTACTTC